The clone carrying this TCR beta chain has a single count. Other nucleotide sequences in the sample specify the same CDR3. This sample is part of a study of blood T cell repertoires in COVID-19. CDR3 length equals 11 residues. CDR1 is DFQATT and CDR2 is SNEGSKA in the germline V gene (reference sequence). Trimming stripped 3 bases from V and 6 bases from J, with 6 bases between. Only in-frame clones appear in the TCRdb table, and some are missing; sequencing was by immunoSEQ multiplex PCR. The data show fewer than 450,000 clones, roughly 88% seen once. The sample taken for sequencing was PBMCs or T cells enriched from blood (not recorded which). The genes are TRBV20-1 and TRBJ2-1; possibly TRBD1 for D (5 bases). This clonotype was obtained from a woman in her thirties or forties with acute COVID-19. CDR3 loop: CSARDTNEQFF. In nucleotides, the CDR3 is TGCAGTGCTAGGGACACCAATGAGCAGTTCTTC.